One T cell receptor beta chain is described in this entry. The target antigen is unknown. Germline loops: CDR1 SGHTA, CDR2 FQGNSA. The trim removed 3 bases at V and 11 bases at J, leaving 8 bases unmatched. This CDR3 comprises 13 residues. CD4+ cells underwent separation, giving CD45RA+ naive and CD45RA-negative memory subsets. These data come from a study of shared clonotypes between healthy human individuals. Study-wide results and caveats: Across subsets, estimated richness was generally greater for naive than for memory populations. Clonotype sharing across several donors was observed for about 4.8% of naive CD4 clonotypes. Genetic and exposure-history diversity was limited by the small donor number.

TCRdb keeps only in-frame clones here, not all; method: immunoSEQ multiplex PCR. The repertoire holds approximately 2,000,000 clones, with just under 95% as singletons. The source material was naive CD4+ T cells from PBMCs. Sample subset: CD45RA+ positively selected. The receptor was isolated from a man aged 18 to 29 in good health. Some clones in this sample may be carry-over from other donors' samples. This sequence joins TRBV7-2 and TRBJ1-1; 8 bases line up with TRBD1. The CDR3: CASSFRRGPVAFF. The CDR3 DNA follows: TGTGCCAGCAGCTTCCGCAGGGGGCCCGTGGCTTTCTTT.